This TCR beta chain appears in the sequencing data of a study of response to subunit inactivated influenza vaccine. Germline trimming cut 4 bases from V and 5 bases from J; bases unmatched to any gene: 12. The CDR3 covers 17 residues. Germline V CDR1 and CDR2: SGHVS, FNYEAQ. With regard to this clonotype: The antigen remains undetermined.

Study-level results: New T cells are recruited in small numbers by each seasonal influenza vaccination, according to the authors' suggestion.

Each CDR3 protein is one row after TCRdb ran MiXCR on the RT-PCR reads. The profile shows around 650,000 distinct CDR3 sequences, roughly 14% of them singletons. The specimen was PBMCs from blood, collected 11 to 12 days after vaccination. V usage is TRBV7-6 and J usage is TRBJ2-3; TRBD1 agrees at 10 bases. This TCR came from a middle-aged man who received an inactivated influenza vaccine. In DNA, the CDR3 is TGTGCCAGCAGCTCAGTACCGGGACAGGGGTTCGTAGATACGCAGTATTTT. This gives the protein CASSSVPGQGFVDTQYF.